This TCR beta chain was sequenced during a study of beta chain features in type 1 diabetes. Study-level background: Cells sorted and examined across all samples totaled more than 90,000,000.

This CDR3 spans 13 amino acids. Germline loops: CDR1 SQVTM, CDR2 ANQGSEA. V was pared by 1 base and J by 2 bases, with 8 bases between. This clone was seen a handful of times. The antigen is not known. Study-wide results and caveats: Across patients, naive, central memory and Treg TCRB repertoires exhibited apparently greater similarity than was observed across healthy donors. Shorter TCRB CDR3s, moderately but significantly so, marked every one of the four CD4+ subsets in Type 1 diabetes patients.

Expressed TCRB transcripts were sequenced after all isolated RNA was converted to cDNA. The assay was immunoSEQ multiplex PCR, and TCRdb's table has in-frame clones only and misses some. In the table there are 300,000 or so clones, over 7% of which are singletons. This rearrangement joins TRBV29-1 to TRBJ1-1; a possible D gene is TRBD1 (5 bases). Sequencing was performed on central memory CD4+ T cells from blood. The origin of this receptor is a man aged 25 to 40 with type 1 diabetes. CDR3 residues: CSVEGQINTEAFF. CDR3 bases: TGCAGCGTTGAAGGACAGATTAACACTGAAGCTTTCTTT.